This T cell receptor beta chain was found in a study of blood T cells in healthy people across ages. Findings and caveats of the study: The CMV status of each donor remained undetermined, and this could have confounded shifts in expanded clonotypes. Diversity was estimated from one million T cells, and these estimates were considered underestimates.

A second about 7 to 11 cycle PCR used barcoded and J-beta primers. Each cDNA molecule was tagged by a template-switch adaptor with 12 random nucleotides. TCRdb analysed the 5' RACE reads with MiXCR anew, one entry per CDR3 protein. The sample contains about 1.8 million distinct CDR3 sequences, just under 50% of which appear only once. Worth noting for this clonotype: The antigen remains unidentified.

V shed 0 bases and J shed 4 bases, with 18 bases lying between them. The CDR3 has 17 residues. CDR1 and CDR2 from the germline V gene are SGHRS and YFSETQ. The source material was blood. The origin of this receptor is a woman in her thirties or forties in good health. The rearrangement joins TRBV5-1 to TRBJ2-3; D may be TRBD1 or TRBD2 (5 bases each). The CDR3 region is CASSLESRDPRADTQYF. CDR3 nucleotides: TGCGCCAGCAGCTTGGAAAGTCGGGACCCGCGGGCAGATACGCAGTATTTT.